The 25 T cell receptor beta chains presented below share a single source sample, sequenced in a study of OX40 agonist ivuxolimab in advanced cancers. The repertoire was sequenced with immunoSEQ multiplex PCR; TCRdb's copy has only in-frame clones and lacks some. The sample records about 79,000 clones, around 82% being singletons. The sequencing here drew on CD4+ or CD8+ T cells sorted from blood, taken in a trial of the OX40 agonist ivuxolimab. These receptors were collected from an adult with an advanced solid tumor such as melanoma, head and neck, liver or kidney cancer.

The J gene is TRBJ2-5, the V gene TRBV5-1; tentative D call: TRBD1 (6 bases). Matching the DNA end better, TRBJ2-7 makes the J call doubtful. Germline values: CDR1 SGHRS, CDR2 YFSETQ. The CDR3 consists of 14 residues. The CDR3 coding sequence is TGCGCCAGCAGCCTGAGCAACAGGGTTCACGAGCAGTACTTC. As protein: CASSLSNRVHEQYF.

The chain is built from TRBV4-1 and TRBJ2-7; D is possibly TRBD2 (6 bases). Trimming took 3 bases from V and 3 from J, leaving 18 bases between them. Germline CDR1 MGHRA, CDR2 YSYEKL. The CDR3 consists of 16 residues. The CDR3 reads CASSQGTGLLGYEQYF. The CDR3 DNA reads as TGCGCCAGCAGCCAGGGTACGGGACTCCTAGGCTACGAGCAGTACTTC.

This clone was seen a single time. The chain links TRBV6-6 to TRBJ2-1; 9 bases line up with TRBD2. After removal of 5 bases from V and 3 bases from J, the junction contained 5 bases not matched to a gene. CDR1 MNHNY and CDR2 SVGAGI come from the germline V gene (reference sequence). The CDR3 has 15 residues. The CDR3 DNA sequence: TGTGCCAGCAGTCCGGGACTAGCAGGCTACAATGAGCAGTTCTTC. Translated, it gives CASSPGLAGYNEQFF.

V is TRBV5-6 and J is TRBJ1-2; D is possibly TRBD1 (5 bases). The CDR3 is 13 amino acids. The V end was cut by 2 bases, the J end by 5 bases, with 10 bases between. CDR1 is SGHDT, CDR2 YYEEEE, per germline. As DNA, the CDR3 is TGTGCCAGCAGCTTCGGGACCGATTATGGCTACACCTTC. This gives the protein CASSFGTDYGYTF.

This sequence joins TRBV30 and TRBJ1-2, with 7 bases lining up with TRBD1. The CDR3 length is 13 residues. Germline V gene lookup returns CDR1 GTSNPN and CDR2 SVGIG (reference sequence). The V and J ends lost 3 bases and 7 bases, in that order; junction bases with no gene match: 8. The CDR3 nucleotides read TGTGCCTGGAGGGGGACAGCCTTTTCTGGCTACACCTTC. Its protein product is CAWRGTAFSGYTF.

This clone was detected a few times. The CDR3 loop reads CASSPGEPIYNEKLFF. The CDR3 DNA sequence: TGCGCCAGCAGCCCAGGGGAACCCATCTATAATGAAAAACTGTTTTTT. The chain uses TRBV5-1 and TRBJ1-4; the D gene is possibly TRBD1 (6 bases). V lost 4 bases, J lost 4 bases, and 17 bases lay in between. This CDR3 has 16 amino acids. Per germline, CDR1 SGHRS and CDR2 YFSETQ. Looking up the rest from reference TRBV5-1 and TRBJ1-4 gives the full variable domain: KAGVTQTPRYLIKTRGQQVTLSCSPISGHRSVSWYQQTPGQGLQFLFEYFSETQRNKGNFPGRFSGRQFSNSRSEMNVSTLELGDSALYLCASSPGEPIYNEKLFFGSGTQLSVL.

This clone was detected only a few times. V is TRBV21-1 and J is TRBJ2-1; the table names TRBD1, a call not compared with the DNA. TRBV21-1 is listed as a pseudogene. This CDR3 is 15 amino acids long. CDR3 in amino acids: CASSKEGGGGFEQFF. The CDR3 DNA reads TGTGCCAGCAGCAAAGAAGGCGGAGGGGGCTTTGAGCAGTTCTTC.

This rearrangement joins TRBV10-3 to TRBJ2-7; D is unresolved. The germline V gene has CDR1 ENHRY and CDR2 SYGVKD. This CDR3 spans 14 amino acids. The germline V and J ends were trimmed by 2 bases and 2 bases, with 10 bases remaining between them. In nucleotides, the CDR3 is TGTGCCATCAGTGAGCCGCCCAACCCCTACGAGCAGTACTTC. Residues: CAISEPPNPYEQYF.

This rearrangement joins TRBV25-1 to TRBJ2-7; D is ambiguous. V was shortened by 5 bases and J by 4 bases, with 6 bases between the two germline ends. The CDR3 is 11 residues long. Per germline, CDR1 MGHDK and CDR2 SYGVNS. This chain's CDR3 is CASSTPYEQYF. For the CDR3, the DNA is TGTGCCAGCAGTACACCGTACGAGCAGTACTTC.

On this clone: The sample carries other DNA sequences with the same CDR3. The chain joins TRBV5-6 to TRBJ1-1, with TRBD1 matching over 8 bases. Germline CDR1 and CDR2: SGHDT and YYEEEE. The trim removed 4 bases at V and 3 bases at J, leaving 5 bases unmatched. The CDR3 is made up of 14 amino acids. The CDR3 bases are TGTGCCAGCAGCCGCGACAGGGGAGACACTGAAGCTTTCTTT. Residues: CASSRDRGDTEAFF.

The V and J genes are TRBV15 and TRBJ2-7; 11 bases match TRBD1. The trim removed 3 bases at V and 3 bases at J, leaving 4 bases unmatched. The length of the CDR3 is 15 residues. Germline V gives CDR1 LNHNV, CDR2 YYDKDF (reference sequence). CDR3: CATSRYGTGGYEQYF. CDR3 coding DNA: TGTGCCACCAGCAGGTACGGGACAGGGGGCTACGAGCAGTACTTC. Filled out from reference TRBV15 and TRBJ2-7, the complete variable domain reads DAMVIQNPRYQVTQFGKPVTLSCSQTLNHNVMYWYQQKSSQAPKLLFHYYDKDFNNEADTPDNFQSRRPNTSFCFLDIRSPGLGDTAMYLCATSRYGTGGYEQYFGPGTRLTVT.

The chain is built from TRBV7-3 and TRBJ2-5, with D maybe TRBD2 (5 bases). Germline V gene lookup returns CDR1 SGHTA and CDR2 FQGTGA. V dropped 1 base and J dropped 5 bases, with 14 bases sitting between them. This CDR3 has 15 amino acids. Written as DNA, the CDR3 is TGTGCCAGCAGCTTAATGGGCGGACTCGGGGAGACCCAGTACTTC. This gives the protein CASSLMGGLGETQYF.

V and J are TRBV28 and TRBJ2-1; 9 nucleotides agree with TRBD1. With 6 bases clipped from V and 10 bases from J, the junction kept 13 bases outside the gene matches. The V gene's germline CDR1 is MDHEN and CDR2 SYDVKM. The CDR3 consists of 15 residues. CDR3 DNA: TGTGCCAGCAGCCAAGGTGGGACAGGGTCTGGAGAGCAGTTCTTC. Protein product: CASSQGGTGSGEQFF.

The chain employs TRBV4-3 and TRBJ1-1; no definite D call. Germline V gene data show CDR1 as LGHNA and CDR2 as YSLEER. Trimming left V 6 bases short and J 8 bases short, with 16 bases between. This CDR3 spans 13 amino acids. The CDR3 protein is CASSLYTGYEAFF. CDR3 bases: TGCGCCAGCAGTCTTTACACGGGGTACGAAGCTTTCTTT.

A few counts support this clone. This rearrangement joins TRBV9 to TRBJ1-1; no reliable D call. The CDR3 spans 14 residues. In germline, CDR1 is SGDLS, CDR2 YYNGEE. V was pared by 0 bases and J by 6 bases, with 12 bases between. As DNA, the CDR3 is TGTGCCAGCAGCGTAGGAAACACCCAACCTGAAGCTTTCTTT. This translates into CASSVGNTQPEAFF.

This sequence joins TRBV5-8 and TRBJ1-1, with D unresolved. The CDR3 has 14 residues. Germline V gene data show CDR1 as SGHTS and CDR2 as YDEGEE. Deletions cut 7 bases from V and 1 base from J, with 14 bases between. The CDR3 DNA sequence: TGTGCCAGCGGTAACGCAGAGGGGAACACTGAAGCTTTCTTT. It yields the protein CASGNAEGNTEAFF.

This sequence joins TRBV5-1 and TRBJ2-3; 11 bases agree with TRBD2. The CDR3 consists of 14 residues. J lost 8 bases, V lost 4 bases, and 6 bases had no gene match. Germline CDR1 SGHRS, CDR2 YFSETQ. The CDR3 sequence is CASSTLGTSGTQYF. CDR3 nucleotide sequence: TGCGCCAGCAGCACATTAGGGACTAGCGGTACGCAGTATTTT.

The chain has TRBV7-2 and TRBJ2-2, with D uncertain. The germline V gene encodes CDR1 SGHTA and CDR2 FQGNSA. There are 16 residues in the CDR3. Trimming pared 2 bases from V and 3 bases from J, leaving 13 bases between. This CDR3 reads CASSLPDGVDTGELFF. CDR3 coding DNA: TGTGCCAGCAGCTTACCTGATGGCGTGGACACCGGGGAGCTGTTTTTT.

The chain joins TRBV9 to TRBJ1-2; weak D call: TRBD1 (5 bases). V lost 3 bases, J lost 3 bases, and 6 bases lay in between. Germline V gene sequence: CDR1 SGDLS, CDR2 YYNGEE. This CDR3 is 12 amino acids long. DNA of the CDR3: TGTGCCAGCAGCGCGGGACACTATGGCTACACCTTC. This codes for CASSAGHYGYTF.

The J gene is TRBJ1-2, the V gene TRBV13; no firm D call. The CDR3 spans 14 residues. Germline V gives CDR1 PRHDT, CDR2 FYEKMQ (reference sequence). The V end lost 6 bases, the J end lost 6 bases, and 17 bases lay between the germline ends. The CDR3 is CASRTVATNHGYTF. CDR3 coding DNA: TGTGCCAGCAGGACGGTTGCGACAAACCATGGCTACACCTTC.

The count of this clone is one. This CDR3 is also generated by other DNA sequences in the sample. Here the CDR3 DNA reads TGCGCCAGCAGTGAGTCTACTAGCGGGAACTACGAGCAGTACTTC. Translating it yields CASSESTSGNYEQYF. The V call is TRBV10-1, the J call TRBJ2-7, with 10 bases lining up with TRBD2. Looked up from germline, CDR1 is WNHNN and CDR2 is SYGVQD (reference sequence). Trimming at V came to 0 bases and at J to 3 bases, leaving 2 bases not matched to a gene. The CDR3 contains 15 residues.

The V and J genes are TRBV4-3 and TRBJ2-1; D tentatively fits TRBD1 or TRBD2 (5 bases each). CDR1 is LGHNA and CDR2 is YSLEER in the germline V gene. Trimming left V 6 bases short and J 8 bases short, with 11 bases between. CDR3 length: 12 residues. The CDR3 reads CASSIGADEQFF. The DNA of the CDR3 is TGCGCCAGCAGTATCGGGGCCGATGAGCAGTTCTTC.

The CDR3 here is CASSITGGRGSDTQYF. The DNA of the CDR3 is TGTGCCAGTAGTATAACTGGCGGGAGGGGTTCAGATACGCAGTATTTT. The chain links TRBV19 to TRBJ2-3, with TRBD2 matching 9 bases. The CDR3 runs to 16 residues. V was pared by 2 bases and J by 4 bases, with 7 bases of the junction left unmatched. CDR1 is LNHDA and CDR2 is SQIVND in the germline V gene (reference sequence).

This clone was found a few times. DNA for the CDR3: TGCGCCAGCAGCTTCCAAGGACAGGGTGGACAGCCCCAGCATTTT. This encodes CASSFQGQGGQPQHF. The chain uses TRBV5-1 and TRBJ1-5, with 8 bases matching TRBD1. The germline gives CDR1 SGHRS, CDR2 YFSETQ. CDR3 length: 15 residues. After removal of 2 bases from V and 7 bases from J, the junction contained 8 bases not matched to a gene.

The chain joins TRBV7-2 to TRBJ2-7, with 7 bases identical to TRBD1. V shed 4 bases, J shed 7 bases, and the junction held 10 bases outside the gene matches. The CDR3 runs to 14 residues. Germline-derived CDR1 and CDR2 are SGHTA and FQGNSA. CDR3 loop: CASSSGDSLDEQYF. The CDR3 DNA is TGTGCCAGCAGCTCCGGGGACAGCTTAGATGAGCAGTACTTC.